A selection of T cell receptor beta chains follows, all from one sample in a study of blood T cell repertoires in COVID-19. Generated by immunoSEQ multiplex PCR, the TCRdb table keeps only in-frame clones and is missing some. The sample shows around 280,000 clones, approximately 86% of them seen only once. The sample was peripheral blood. The receptor set was obtained from a woman aged 50 to 60 who had recovered from COVID-19. CDR3s include the opening cysteine and the closing phenylalanine or tryptophan. A D gene is named only where the DNA matches it firmly. Expanded clones are given a class, and other clones once, few, many or no size at all.

j_call: TRBJ2-3; d_call: TRBD2; v_call: TRBV18; clone_size: once; cdr3_aa: CASSPAGEEGADTQYF; cdr3_nt: TGTGCCAGCTCACCAGCGGGAGAGGAGGGCGCAGATACGCAGTATTTT
j_call: TRBJ1-1; d_call: NA; v_call: TRBV30; clone_size: few; cdr3_aa: CASNPGSGTEAFF; cdr3_nt: TGTGCCTCCAATCCTGGGTCGGGGACTGAAGCTTTCTTT
j_call: TRBJ1-2; d_call: NA; v_call: TRBV19; clone_size: NA; cdr3_aa: CASSVNYGYTF; cdr3_nt: TGTGCCAGTAGCGTTAACTATGGCTACACCTTC
j_call: TRBJ2-3; d_call: NA; v_call: TRBV5-1; clone_size: NA; cdr3_aa: CASSLGASTDTQYF; cdr3_nt: TGCGCCAGCTCATTGGGGGCGAGCACAGATACGCAGTATTTT
j_call: TRBJ2-7; d_call: TRBD1; v_call: TRBV7-2; clone_size: NA; cdr3_aa: CASSARDRDSYEQYF; cdr3_nt: TGTGCCAGCAGCGCCCGGGACAGGGACTCCTACGAGCAGTACTTC
j_call: TRBJ2-2; d_call: TRBD2; v_call: TRBV28; clone_size: NA; cdr3_aa: CASTYGTSGLIHGELFF; cdr3_nt: TGTGCCAGCACCTACGGGACTAGCGGGCTGATACACGGGGAGCTGTTTTTT
j_call: TRBJ2-1; d_call: NA; v_call: TRBV5-1; clone_size: NA; cdr3_aa: CASSLATSIEQFF; cdr3_nt: TGCGCCAGCAGCCTCGCGACTAGTATTGAGCAGTTCTTC
j_call: TRBJ2-7; d_call: TRBD2; v_call: TRBV4-1; clone_size: NA; cdr3_aa: CASSPSGTSGGFSYEQYF; cdr3_nt: TGCGCCAGCAGCCCCTCCGGGACTAGCGGGGGGTTCTCCTACGAGCAGTACTTC
j_call: TRBJ2-7; d_call: NA; v_call: TRBV12-5; clone_size: few; cdr3_aa: CASGPDRSYEQYF; cdr3_nt: TGTGCTAGTGGCCCTGACAGATCCTACGAGCAGTACTTC
j_call: TRBJ1-5; d_call: NA; v_call: TRBV6-2/TRBV6-3; clone_size: NA; cdr3_aa: CASSYSGRGSNQPQHF; cdr3_nt: TGTGCCAGCAGTTACTCAGGCAGGGGAAGCAATCAGCCCCAGCATTTT
j_call: TRBJ1-4; d_call: NA; v_call: TRBV7-9; clone_size: NA; cdr3_aa: CASSFTGLNEKLFF; cdr3_nt: TGTGCCAGCAGCTTCACAGGGCTGAATGAAAAACTGTTTTTT
j_call: TRBJ2-5; d_call: NA; v_call: TRBV5-1; clone_size: NA; cdr3_aa: CASSLRSGPETQYF; cdr3_nt: TGCGCCAGCAGCTTGCGGTCAGGGCCAGAGACCCAGTACTTC